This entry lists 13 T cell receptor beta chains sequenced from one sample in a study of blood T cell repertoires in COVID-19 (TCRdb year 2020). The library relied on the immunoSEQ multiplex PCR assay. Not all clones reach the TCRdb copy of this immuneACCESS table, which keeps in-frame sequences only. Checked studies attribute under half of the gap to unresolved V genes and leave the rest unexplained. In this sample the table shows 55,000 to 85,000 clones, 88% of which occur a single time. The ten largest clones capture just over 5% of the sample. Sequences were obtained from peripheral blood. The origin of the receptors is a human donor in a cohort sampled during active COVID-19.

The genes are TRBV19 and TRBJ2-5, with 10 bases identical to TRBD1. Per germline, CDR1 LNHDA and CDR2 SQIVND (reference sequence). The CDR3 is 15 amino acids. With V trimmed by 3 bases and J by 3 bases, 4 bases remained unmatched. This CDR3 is CASSIQGQGEETQYF. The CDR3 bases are TGTGCCAGTAGTATCCAAGGACAGGGGGAAGAGACCCAGTACTTC.

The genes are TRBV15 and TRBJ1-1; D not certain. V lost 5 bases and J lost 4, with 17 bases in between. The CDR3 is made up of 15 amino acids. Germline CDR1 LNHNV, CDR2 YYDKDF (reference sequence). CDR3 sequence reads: CATSPQTGEGTEAFF. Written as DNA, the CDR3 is TGTGCCACCAGCCCTCAGACCGGGGAGGGCACTGAAGCTTTCTTT.

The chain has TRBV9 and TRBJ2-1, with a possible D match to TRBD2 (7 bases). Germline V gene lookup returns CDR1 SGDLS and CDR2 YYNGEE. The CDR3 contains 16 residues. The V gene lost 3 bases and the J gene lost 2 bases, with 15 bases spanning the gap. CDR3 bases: TGTGCCAGCAGCGAGGGGGGGCTAGCGGCCTACAATGAGCAGTTCTTC. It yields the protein CASSEGGLAAYNEQFF.

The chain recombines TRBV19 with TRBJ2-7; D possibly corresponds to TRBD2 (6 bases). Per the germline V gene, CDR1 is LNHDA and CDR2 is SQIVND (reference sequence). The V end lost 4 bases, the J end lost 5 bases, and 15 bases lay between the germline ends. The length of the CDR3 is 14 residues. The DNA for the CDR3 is TGTGCCAGTAGTAGGGGGGAGGTAGTCGACGAGCAGTACTTC. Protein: CASSRGEVVDEQYF.

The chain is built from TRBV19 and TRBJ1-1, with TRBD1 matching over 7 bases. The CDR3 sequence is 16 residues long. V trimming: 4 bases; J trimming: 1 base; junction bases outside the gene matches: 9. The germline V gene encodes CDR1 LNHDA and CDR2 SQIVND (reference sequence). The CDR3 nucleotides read TGTGCCAGTAGTACGGGGAGGACAGGAGCGAACACTGAAGCTTTCTTT. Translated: CASSTGRTGANTEAFF.

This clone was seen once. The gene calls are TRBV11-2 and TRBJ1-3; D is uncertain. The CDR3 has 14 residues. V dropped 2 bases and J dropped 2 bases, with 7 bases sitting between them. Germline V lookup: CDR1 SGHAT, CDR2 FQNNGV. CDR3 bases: TGTGCCAGCAGCTTAACCGGGACTGGAAACACCATATATTTT. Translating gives CASSLTGTGNTIYF.

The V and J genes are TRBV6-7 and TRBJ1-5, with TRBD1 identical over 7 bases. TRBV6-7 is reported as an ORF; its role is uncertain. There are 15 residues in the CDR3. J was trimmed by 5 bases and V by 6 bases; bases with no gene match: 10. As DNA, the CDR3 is TGTGCCAGCAGACCTCGACAGGGAAGGTATCAGCCCCAGCATTTT. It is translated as CASRPRQGRYQPQHF.

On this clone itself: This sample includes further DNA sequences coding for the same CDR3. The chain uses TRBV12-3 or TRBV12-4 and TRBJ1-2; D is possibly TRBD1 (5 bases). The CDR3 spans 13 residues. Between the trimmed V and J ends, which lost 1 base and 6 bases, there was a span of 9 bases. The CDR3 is CASSLGAGHGYTF. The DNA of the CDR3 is TGTGCCAGCAGTTTAGGGGCAGGGCATGGCTACACCTTC.

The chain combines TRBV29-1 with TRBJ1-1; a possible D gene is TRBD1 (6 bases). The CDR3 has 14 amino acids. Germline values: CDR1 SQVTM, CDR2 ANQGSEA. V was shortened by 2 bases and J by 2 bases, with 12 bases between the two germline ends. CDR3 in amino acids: CSVERSGENTEAFF. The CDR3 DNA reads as TGCAGCGTTGAACGGTCAGGGGAAAACACTGAAGCTTTCTTT.

The DNA for the CDR3 is TGTGCCAGCAGCCAAGGTGAGGTAGTCAATGAGCAGTTCTTC. Protein product: CASSQGEVVNEQFF. This chain connects TRBV3-1 (or the pseudogene TRBV3-2) to TRBJ2-1; D is ambiguous. The ends were cut back, 1 base at V and 6 bases at J, with 10 bases in the middle. CDR3 size: 14 residues. CDR1 and CDR2 from the germline V gene are LGHDT and YNNKEL (reference sequence).

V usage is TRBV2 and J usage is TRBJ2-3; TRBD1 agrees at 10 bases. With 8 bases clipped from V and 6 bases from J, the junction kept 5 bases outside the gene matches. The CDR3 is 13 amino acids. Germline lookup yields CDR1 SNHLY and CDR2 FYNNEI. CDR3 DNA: TGTGCCAGCGGCCGGGACAGGGGCGATACGCAGTATTTT. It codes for CASGRDRGDTQYF.

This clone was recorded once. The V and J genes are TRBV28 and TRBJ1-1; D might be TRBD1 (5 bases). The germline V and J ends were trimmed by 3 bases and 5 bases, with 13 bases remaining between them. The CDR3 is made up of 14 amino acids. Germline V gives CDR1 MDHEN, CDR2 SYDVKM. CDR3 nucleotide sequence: TGTGCCAGCAGTTTGGCGGGGGATCGGACTGAAGCTTTCTTT. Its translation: CASSLAGDRTEAFF.

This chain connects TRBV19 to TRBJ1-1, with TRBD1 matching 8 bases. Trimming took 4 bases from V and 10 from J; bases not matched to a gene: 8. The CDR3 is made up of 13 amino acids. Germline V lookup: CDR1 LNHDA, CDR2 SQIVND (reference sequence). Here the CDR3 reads CASSRGQEYRAFF. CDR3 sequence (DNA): TGTGCCAGTAGTAGGGGACAGGAGTATAGAGCTTTCTTT.